This TCR beta chain was found in a study of identical twins. The CDR3 covers 15 residues. V lost 1 base to trimming and J lost 0 bases, with 10 bases between them. CDR1 SGHTA and CDR2 FQGNSA come from the germline V gene. This clonotype has a handful of counts. TCRdb re-called the 5' RACE reads with MiXCR, one entry per CDR3 protein. The top ten hold approximately 3% of the sample, which has 250,000 or so distinct CDR3 sequences, around 8.3% seen once. These data also featured in a second study, about yellow fever vaccine responses in identical twins.

The origin of this receptor is a woman aged 18-29 years in good health. This sequence joins TRBV7-2 and TRBJ2-7; D might be TRBD2 (6 bases). Sequencing was performed on CD8+ T cells sorted from blood. The CDR3 coding sequence is TGTGCCAGCAGCTTAGGGGACTTAAGCTCCTACGAGCAGTACTTC. This sequence encodes CASSLGDLSSYEQYF.